The 9 T cell receptor beta chains given below trace back to one sample, sequenced in a study of blood T cell repertoires in COVID-19. Clones were sequenced by immunoSEQ multiplex PCR, and TCRdb holds only the in-frame ones, with some missing. Of fewer than 75,000 clones in the sample, 89% were seen once. The specimen was peripheral blood. These receptors were taken from a man aged 60 to 69 with acute or convalescent COVID-19.

The V call is TRBV5-1, the J call TRBJ2-7; 10 nucleotides line up with TRBD2. Germline trimming cut 0 bases from V and 4 bases from J; bases unmatched to any gene: 7. The CDR3 has 16 amino acids. Germline V gives CDR1 SGHRS, CDR2 YFSETQ. CDR3 loop: CASSLGLAGAYYEQYF. In nucleotides, the CDR3 is TGCGCCAGCAGCTTGGGACTAGCGGGTGCCTATTACGAGCAGTACTTC.

V usage is TRBV7-9 and J usage is TRBJ1-6; 7 bases align to TRBD1. The ends lost 7 bases at V and 9 bases at J; junction bases unmatched: 3. This CDR3 comprises 12 residues. Germline CDR1 reads SEHNR; CDR2 reads FQNEAQ (reference sequence). The CDR3 reads CASNQGGSPLHF. As DNA, the CDR3 is TGTGCCAGCAATCAGGGGGGTTCACCCCTCCACTTT.

The chain links TRBV9 to TRBJ1-3, with D possibly matching TRBD1 (5 bases). The CDR3 sequence is 15 residues long. The germline CDR1 and CDR2 sequences are SGDLS and YYNGEE. Trimming removed 0 bases from V and 1 base from J, with 8 bases in between. The CDR3 DNA is TGTGCCAGCAGCGTAGGGAGGGGATCTGGAAACACCATATATTTT. Its translation: CASSVGRGSGNTIYF.

V is TRBV2 and J is TRBJ1-5; D ambiguous. V shed 6 bases and J shed 4 bases, with 4 bases lying between them. Germline V gene data show CDR1 as SNHLY and CDR2 as FYNNEI. CDR3 length: 11 residues. The CDR3 DNA follows: TGTGCCAGCAGGCTAAATCAGCCCCAGCATTTT. Amino acids: CASRLNQPQHF.

This chain links TRBV5-1 with TRBJ2-5, with 7 bases aligning to TRBD2. The CDR3 is 12 residues long. J gave up 7 bases and V 6 bases, and 6 bases lay outside the gene matches. The germline gives CDR1 SGHRS, CDR2 YFSETQ. The CDR3 DNA follows: TGCGCCAGCACAGCGGGGTCTTTGACCCAGTACTTC. It translates to CASTAGSLTQYF.

The chain has TRBV12-3 or TRBV12-4 and TRBJ1-2; 8 bases align to TRBD1. J was trimmed by 5 bases and V by 5 bases; bases with no gene match: 4. The CDR3 sequence is 13 residues long. As DNA, the CDR3 is TGTGCCAGCAGTATACAGGGGGAATATGGCTACACCTTC. Its protein product is CASSIQGEYGYTF.

The chain carries TRBV29-1 and TRBJ1-2; D is unresolved. The CDR3 totals 14 residues. In germline, CDR1 is SQVTM, CDR2 ANQGSEA. Between the trimmed V and J ends, which lost 2 bases and 1 base, there was a span of 11 bases. CDR3 residues: CSVESLLNNYGYTF. CDR3 DNA: TGCAGCGTTGAATCTTTACTGAATAACTATGGCTACACCTTC.

V gene TRBV19 combines with J gene TRBJ2-3, with D maybe TRBD2 (6 bases). V was pared by 0 bases and J by 7 bases, with 11 bases between. CDR1 and CDR2 (germline): LNHDA, SQIVND (reference sequence). The CDR3 consists of 14 residues. The CDR3 region has the DNA TGTGCCAGTAGTATAGATTGGACTAAACATACGCAGTATTTT. This encodes CASSIDWTKHTQYF. Full variable domain (rest looked up from reference TRBV19 and TRBJ2-3): DGGITQSPKYLFRKEGQNVTLSCEQNLNHDAMYWYRQDPGQGLRLIYYSQIVNDFQKGDIAEGYSVSREKKESFPLTVTSAQKNPTAFYLCASSIDWTKHTQYFGPGTRLTVL.

This clone was seen a few times. The chain uses TRBV3-1 (or the pseudogene TRBV3-2) and TRBJ1-1; 7 positions agree with TRBD1. CDR1 is LGHDT, CDR2 YNNKEL, per germline (reference sequence). V lost 3 bases, J lost 1 base, and 5 bases stayed unmatched. The CDR3 runs 15 residues. CDR3 nucleotides: TGTGCCAGCAGCCACTCAGACAGGGCGAACACTGAAGCTTTCTTT. Translated: CASSHSDRANTEAFF.